This T cell receptor (beta chain) emerged from a study of naive and memory T cell subsets. Whole-study findings and limits: TCR transcript changes with activation or differentiation may affect this RNA method.

Amplification of ligated cDNA took four PCR rounds with SP2 and nested alpha and beta constant primers. TCRdb re-analysed the 5' RACE reads in MiXCR, keeping a single row per CDR3 protein. The sample consists of 55,000 to 70,000 distinct CDR3 sequences, around 7.7% of them appearing once. TCR cDNA received a 3' ligated oligonucleotide that carried a UMI. RNA was extracted from less than 3 ml of whole blood of healthy adults. Reverse transcription used DNase-treated unsorted total RNA, aiming for roughly 1 to 1,100 ng. A note on this clonotype: Its target is not known.

The sequence was collected from a male donor in good health.

The CDR3 DNA sequence: TGTGCCAGCAGGCGACAGGGGGCGAGTGAAAAACTGTTTTTT. Its translation: CASRRQGASEKLFF. V gene TRBV6-5 combines with J gene TRBJ1-4; 10 bases line up with TRBD1. Germline V gives CDR1 MNHEY, CDR2 SVGAGI. The CDR3 runs to 14 residues. The V gene end was trimmed by 6 bases and the J gene end by 7 bases; junction bases not matched to a gene: 5.